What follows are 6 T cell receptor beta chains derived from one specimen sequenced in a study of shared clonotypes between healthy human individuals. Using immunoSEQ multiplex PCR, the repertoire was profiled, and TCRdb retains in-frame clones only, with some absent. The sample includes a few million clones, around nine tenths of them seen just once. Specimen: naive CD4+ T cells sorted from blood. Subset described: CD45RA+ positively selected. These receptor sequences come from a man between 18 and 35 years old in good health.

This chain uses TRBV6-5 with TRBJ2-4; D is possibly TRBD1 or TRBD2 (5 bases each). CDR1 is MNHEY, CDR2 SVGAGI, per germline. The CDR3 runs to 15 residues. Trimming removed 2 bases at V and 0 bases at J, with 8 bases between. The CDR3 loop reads CASSYGGPAKNIQYF. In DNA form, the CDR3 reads TGTGCCAGCAGTTACGGGGGACCAGCCAAAAACATTCAGTACTTC.

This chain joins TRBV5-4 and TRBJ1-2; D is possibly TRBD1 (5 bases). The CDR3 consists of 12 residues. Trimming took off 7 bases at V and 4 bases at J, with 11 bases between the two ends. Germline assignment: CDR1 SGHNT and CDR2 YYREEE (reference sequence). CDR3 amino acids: CASQGVGYGYTF. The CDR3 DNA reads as TGTGCCAGCCAAGGGGTGGGCTATGGCTACACCTTC.

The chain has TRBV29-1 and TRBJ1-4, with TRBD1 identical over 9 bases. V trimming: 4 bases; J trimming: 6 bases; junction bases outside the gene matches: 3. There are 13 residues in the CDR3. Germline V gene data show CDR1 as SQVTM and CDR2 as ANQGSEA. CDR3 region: CSVAGTGYEKLFF. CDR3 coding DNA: TGCAGCGTTGCCGGGACAGGGTATGAAAAACTGTTTTTT.

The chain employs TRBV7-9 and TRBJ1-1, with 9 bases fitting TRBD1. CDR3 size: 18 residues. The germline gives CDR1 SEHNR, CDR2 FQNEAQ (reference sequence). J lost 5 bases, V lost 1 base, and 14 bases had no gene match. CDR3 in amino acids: CASSLGPGQGRVWTEAFF. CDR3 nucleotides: TGTGCCAGCAGCTTAGGACCGGGACAGGGTCGGGTTTGGACTGAAGCTTTCTTT.

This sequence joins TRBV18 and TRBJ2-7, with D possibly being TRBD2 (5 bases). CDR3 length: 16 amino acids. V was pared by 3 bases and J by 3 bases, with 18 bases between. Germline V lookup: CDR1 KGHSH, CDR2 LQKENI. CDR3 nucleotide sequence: TGTGCCAGCTCACCCGTTCTAGGGAGAATCCTCTACGAGCAGTACTTC. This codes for CASSPVLGRILYEQYF.

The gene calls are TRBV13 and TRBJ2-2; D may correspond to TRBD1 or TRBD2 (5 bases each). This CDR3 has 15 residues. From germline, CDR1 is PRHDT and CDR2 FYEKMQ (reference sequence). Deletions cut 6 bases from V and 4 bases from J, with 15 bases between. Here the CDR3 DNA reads TGTGCCAGCAGTCTCCAGGGAGTGGGCACCGGGGAGCTGTTTTTT. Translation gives CASSLQGVGTGELFF.